This entry concerns a single T cell receptor (beta chain). Its target is unknown. MiXCR was run by TCRdb on the 5' RACE reads, yielding one entry per CDR3 protein. The sample lists hundreds of thousands of distinct CDR3 sequences; about 20% were seen once. The data belong to a study of identical twins. Study-level findings and limits: There was more out-of-frame TCR alpha sharing in monozygotic twins than models estimated.

The CDR3 consists of 12 residues. The ends were cut back, 6 bases at V and 7 bases at J, with 12 bases in the middle. Germline V gene data show CDR1 as MNHEY and CDR2 as SVGAGI. These sequences were also reported in another study, on T cells expressing NK-cell markers. Per that study: HCMV seropositivity marked seven of the eight sequenced donors; one was seronegative. Restriction of the sorted population to alpha-beta TCR T cells was achieved in several experiments with an anti-gamma-delta TCR antibody. In several donors, dominant clonotypes made up about 28.3-65% of CD3+CD56-NKG2C+ cells.

The receptor was isolated from a woman aged 18-35 years in good health. The chain links TRBV6-5 to TRBJ2-5; D is ambiguous. Sequencing input: PBMCs. The CDR3 nucleotides are TGTGCCAGCAGACCCGACGCCAGGACCCAGTACTTC. Protein sequence: CASRPDARTQYF.